The 2 T cell receptor beta chains reported below all come from one sample, sequenced in a study of control samples from healthy donors and cancer patients. The data were produced by immunoSEQ multiplex PCR, yet TCRdb's version contains in-frame clones alone and is incomplete. The repertoire has about 94,000 clones, less than 95% of them found once; the top ten carry around 3.8%. The sequencing input was blood. Every receptor here comes from a woman aged 18-29 years in good health.

The rearrangement links TRBV5-1 to TRBJ1-2, with TRBD1 as a possible D gene (6 bases). Trimming took off 6 bases at V and 7 bases at J, with 22 bases between the two ends. The CDR3 spans 15 residues. CDR1 and CDR2 from the germline V gene are SGHRS and YFSETQ. The CDR3: CASNPIPTGSSGYTF. The CDR3 DNA reads as TGCGCCAGCAACCCAATCCCCACAGGGAGTAGTGGCTACACCTTC.

The rearrangement links TRBV25-1 to TRBJ1-1; D may be TRBD1 (6 bases). Germline V gene lookup returns CDR1 MGHDK and CDR2 SYGVNS. Trimming pared 3 bases from V and 3 bases from J, leaving 17 bases between. The CDR3 loop spans 16 amino acids. CDR3 protein: CASSDSPPGGYTEAFF. In DNA form, the CDR3 reads TGTGCCAGCAGTGATTCCCCTCCCGGGGGCTACACTGAAGCTTTCTTT.